The 11 T cell receptor beta chains below were found in one sample sequenced in a study of blood T cell repertoires in COVID-19. Using immunoSEQ multiplex PCR, the repertoire was profiled, and TCRdb retains in-frame clones only, with some absent. The sample has nearly 110,000 clones, more than 70% seen once. The material sequenced was peripheral blood. The source of these receptors is a human donor in a cohort sampled during active COVID-19.

The rearrangement links TRBV10-2 to TRBJ1-4, with D maybe TRBD1 (6 bases). The CDR3 has 14 amino acids. Germline CDR1 WSHSY, CDR2 SAAADI. The V gene lost 7 bases and the J gene lost 2 bases, with 11 bases spanning the gap. In DNA form, the CDR3 reads TGCGCCAGCACCGCTAGGGGGACTAATGAAAAACTGTTTTTT. It encodes CASTARGTNEKLFF.

This clone has just one count. The chain employs TRBV7-3 and TRBJ2-1; possible D gene TRBD2, 5 bases. With 4 bases removed from V and 9 bases from J, the gap between germline ends came to 10 bases. The V gene's germline CDR1 is SGHTA and CDR2 FQGTGA. The CDR3 is 12 residues long. The CDR3 nucleotides read TGTGCCAGCAGCTCACTAGATAGTGAGCAGTTCTTC. This encodes CASSSLDSEQFF. The complete variable domain, with remaining parts taken from reference TRBV7-3 and TRBJ2-1, reads GAGVSQTPSNKVTEKGKYVELRCDPISGHTALYWYRQSLGQGPEFLIYFQGTGAADDSGLPNDRFFAVRPEGSVSTLKIQRTERGDSAVYLCASSSLDSEQFFGPGTRLTVL.

The chain links TRBV7-6 to TRBJ2-3; TRBD2 aligns across 8 bases. CDR3 length: 15 residues. V gave up 5 bases and J gave up 4 bases; unmatched junction bases: 8. From germline, CDR1 is SGHVS and CDR2 FNYEAQ. CDR3 DNA: TGTGCCAGCAGCCCTAAGCGGGAGTTAGCAGATACGCAGTATTTT. Its protein product is CASSPKRELADTQYF.

This chain links TRBV7-3 with TRBJ2-2, with 9 bases that match TRBD2. Germline CDR1 SGHTA, CDR2 FQGTGA. Germline trimming cut 2 bases from V and 4 bases from J; bases unmatched to any gene: 5. The CDR3 spans 16 residues. The CDR3 loop reads CASSLQRLAVTGELFF. In DNA, the CDR3 is TGTGCCAGCAGCTTACAGAGACTAGCGGTCACCGGGGAGCTGTTTTTT.

This chain connects TRBV10-3 to TRBJ2-3; 8 nucleotides align to TRBD1. With 4 bases clipped from V and 5 bases from J, the junction kept 14 bases outside the gene matches. Germline V gives CDR1 ENHRY, CDR2 SYGVKD. The CDR3 covers 17 residues. The CDR3 nucleotides read TGTGCCATCAGTGCGGGGACAGGTCCCGGGTTTGGAGATACGCAGTATTTT. It codes for CAISAGTGPGFGDTQYF.

The rearrangement joins TRBV6-5 to TRBJ2-1; TRBD2 is a possible D gene (6 bases). The V end was cut by 7 bases, the J end by 9 bases, with 13 bases between. Germline values: CDR1 MNHEY, CDR2 SVGAGI. This CDR3 contains 12 residues. The CDR3 DNA reads TGTGCCAGCAAAGATTCCGGGGGTGAGCAGTTCTTC. Encoded protein: CASKDSGGEQFF.

This clone was seen a few times. This sequence joins TRBV3-1 (or the pseudogene TRBV3-2) and TRBJ2-7, with D possibly matching TRBD1 (5 bases). V was trimmed by 1 base and J by 6 bases, leaving 13 bases between them. The V gene's germline CDR1 is LGHDT and CDR2 YNNKEL (reference sequence). The CDR3 totals 14 residues. The DNA for the CDR3 is TGTGCCAGCAGCCAAGTGCCCAGGGAAGGCGAGCAGTACTTC. Its translation: CASSQVPREGEQYF.

V gene TRBV7-9 combines with J gene TRBJ1-3; D not certain. The CDR3 sequence is 15 residues long. The germline V and J ends were trimmed by 2 bases and 0 bases, with 8 bases remaining between them. The germline V gene encodes CDR1 SEHNR and CDR2 FQNEAQ (reference sequence). CDR3 loop: CASSLNSVSGNTIYF. CDR3 nucleotides: TGTGCCAGCAGCTTAAATTCCGTCTCTGGAAACACCATATATTTT.

This clone was seen a handful of times. The V and J genes are TRBV18 and TRBJ2-7, with TRBD1 as a possible D gene (5 bases). The length of the CDR3 is 13 residues. The V gene's germline CDR1 is KGHSH and CDR2 LQKENI. V was clipped by 0 bases and J by 6 bases, with 9 bases between them. For the CDR3, the DNA is TGTGCCAGCTCACCACCGGGGCAGGGCGAGCAGTACTTC. Its translation: CASSPPGQGEQYF.

J is TRBJ1-4 and V is TRBV7-3; 9 bases match TRBD1. This CDR3 spans 14 amino acids. Germline CDR1 is SGHTA and CDR2 is FQGTGA. V shed 5 bases, J shed 8 bases, and the junction held 6 bases outside the gene matches. The CDR3 DNA follows: TGTGCCAGCAGCAAGACAGGGGGGGACGAAAAACTGTTTTTT. It codes for CASSKTGGDEKLFF.

The V gene is TRBV9, the J gene TRBJ2-7, with D perhaps matching TRBD2 (6 bases). The CDR3 length is 14 residues. Looked up from germline, CDR1 is SGDLS and CDR2 is YYNGEE. Trimming left V 4 bases short and J 1 base short, with 12 bases between. This CDR3 reads CASSPRLGSYEQYF. The CDR3 DNA follows: TGTGCCAGCAGCCCCCGACTAGGGTCCTACGAGCAGTACTTC.